A single sample is the source of the 2 T cell receptor beta chains below, sequenced in a study of T cells expressing NK-cell markers. TCRdb processed the 5' RACE reads again and assigns one entry to each CDR3 protein, with no DNA. This sample's clone table lists about 260,000 distinct CDR3 sequences. The specimen was blood T cells: a sorted CD56 or NKG2C T cell subset, CD4+ or CD8+ T cells, or bulk PBMC T cells (not recorded which). Receptors originate from a man in his late teens or twenties in good health.

The chain couples TRBV7-9 to TRBJ2-2. Germline values: CDR1 SEHNR, CDR2 FQNEAQ (reference sequence). CDR3 length equals 16 residues. The CDR3 spells CASSLEQHMNTGELFF.

The J gene is TRBJ2-7, the V gene TRBV20-1; TCRdb's D gene call, TRBD1, goes unchecked for lack of DNA. The CDR3 extends over 14 amino acids. Germline V gene data show CDR1 as DFQATT and CDR2 as SNEGSKA (reference sequence). The CDR3 loop reads CSADPQETYDAQYF.